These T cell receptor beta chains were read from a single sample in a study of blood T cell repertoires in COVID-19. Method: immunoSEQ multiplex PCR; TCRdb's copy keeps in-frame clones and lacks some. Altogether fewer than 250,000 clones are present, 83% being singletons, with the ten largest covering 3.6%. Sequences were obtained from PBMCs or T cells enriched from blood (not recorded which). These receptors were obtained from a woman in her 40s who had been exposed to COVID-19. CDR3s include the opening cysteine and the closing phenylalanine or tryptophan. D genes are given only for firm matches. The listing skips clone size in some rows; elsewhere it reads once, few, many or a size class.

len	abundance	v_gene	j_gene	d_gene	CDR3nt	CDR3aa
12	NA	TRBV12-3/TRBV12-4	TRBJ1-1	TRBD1	TGTGCCAGCAGTTCGGGGGACAGGGAAGCTTTCTTT	CASSSGDREAFF
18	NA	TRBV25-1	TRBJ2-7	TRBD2	TGTGCCAGCAGTGAATATCGGCTAGCGGGGGGACATCCCTACGAGCAGTACTTC	CASSEYRLAGGHPYEQYF
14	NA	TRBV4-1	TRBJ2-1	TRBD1	TGCGCCAGCAGCCAAGTGGGACAGCTAAATGAGCAGTTCTTC	CASSQVGQLNEQFF
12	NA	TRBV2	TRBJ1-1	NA	TGTGCCACTGCCCGGGGGTACACTGAAGCTTTCTTT	CATARGYTEAFF
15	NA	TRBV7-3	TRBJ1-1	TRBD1	TGTGCCAGCAGCCACTACAGGGGAATGGGCACTGAAGCTTTCTTT	CASSHYRGMGTEAFF
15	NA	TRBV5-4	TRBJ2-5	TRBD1	TGTGCCAGCAGCTTCCAAGACAGGGGGAAAGAGACCCAGTACTTC	CASSFQDRGKETQYF
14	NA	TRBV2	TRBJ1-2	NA	TGTGCCAGCAGCCCCGACAGTGGGAACTATGGCTACACCTTC	CASSPDSGNYGYTF
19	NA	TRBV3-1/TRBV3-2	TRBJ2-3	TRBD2	TGTGCCAGCAGCCAAAGAGGAACTAGCGGGGGTTTACTATCAGATACGCAGTATTTT	CASSQRGTSGGLLSDTQYF
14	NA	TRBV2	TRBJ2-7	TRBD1	TGTGCCAGCAGCCTTGGACAGGGAGGAGGCGAGCAGTACTTC	CASSLGQGGGEQYF
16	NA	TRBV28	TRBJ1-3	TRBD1	TGTGCCAGCAGTTTAGCCCAGGGGGCAGGTGGAAACACCATATATTTT	CASSLAQGAGGNTIYF
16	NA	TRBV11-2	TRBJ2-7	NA	TGTGCCAGCAGCCTTAGTACAGGGTACGTCACCTACGAGCAGTACTTC	CASSLSTGYVTYEQYF
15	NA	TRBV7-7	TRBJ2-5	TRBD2	TGTGCCAGCAGCCCGAGACTAGCGGGGGAAGAGACCCAGTACTTC	CASSPRLAGEETQYF
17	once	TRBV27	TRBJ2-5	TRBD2	TGTGCCAGCAGTCCAATACCGGGACTAGCCACGGCAGAGACCCAGTACTTC	CASSPIPGLATAETQYF
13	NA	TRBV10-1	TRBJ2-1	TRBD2	TGCGCCACCCCCCGGGCACTAGCGGGTGAGCAGTTCTTC	CATPRALAGEQFF
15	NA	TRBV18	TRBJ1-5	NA	TGTGCCAGCTCACCAGCCGGGACACAAAATCAGCCCCAGCATTTT	CASSPAGTQNQPQHF
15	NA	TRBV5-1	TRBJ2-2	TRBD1	TGCGCCAGCAGCCCTGGACAGGGGGACACCGGGGAGCTGTTTTTT	CASSPGQGDTGELFF
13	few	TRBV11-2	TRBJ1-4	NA	TGTGCCAGCAGCTTTTCAGGTTCCGAAAAACTGTTTTTT	CASSFSGSEKLFF
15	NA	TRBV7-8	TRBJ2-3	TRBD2	TGTGCCAGCAGCTTACCTAGCGGGGGGGCCGATACGCAGTATTTT	CASSLPSGGADTQYF
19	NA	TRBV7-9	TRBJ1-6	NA	TGTGCCAGCAGCTTCCCCCGGGACACCCAGAGCTCCTATAATTCACCCCTCCACTTT	CASSFPRDTQSSYNSPLHF
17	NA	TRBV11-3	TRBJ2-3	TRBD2	TGTGCCAGCAGCCGTTCCCGTAGCGGGGGCGGGGGGGATACGCAGTATTTT	CASSRSRSGGGGDTQYF
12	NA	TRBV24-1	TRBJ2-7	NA	TGTGCCACCAGTGATTCCCATTACGAGCAGTACTTC	CATSDSHYEQYF
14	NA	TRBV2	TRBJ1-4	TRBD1	TGTGCCAGCAGGGCGGGACAGCCAAATGAAAAACTGTTTTTT	CASRAGQPNEKLFF
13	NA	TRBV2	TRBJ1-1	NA	TGTGCCAGCTACAGGCTCGGGAACACTGAAGCTTTCTTT	CASYRLGNTEAFF
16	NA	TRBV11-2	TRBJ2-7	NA	TGTGCCAGCAGCTTAGGCAGGGTTGGGTTAAGGGGCGAGCAGTACTTC	CASSLGRVGLRGEQYF
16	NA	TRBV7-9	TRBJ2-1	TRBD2	TGTGCCAGCAGCTTCTTACTAGCGGGGGGCCTCAATGAGCAGTTCTTC	CASSFLLAGGLNEQFF
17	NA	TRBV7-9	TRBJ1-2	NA	TGTGCCAGCAGCTTAGTGCCCATTACTGGGGGCTTCTATGGCTACACCTTC	CASSLVPITGGFYGYTF
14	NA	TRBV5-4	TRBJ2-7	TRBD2	TGTGCCAGCAGCTCAGCGGGGGAGACCTACGAGCAGTACTTC	CASSSAGETYEQYF
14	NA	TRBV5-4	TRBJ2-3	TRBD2	TGTGCCAGCAGCTCACTAGCGGGGACGGATACGCAGTATTTT	CASSSLAGTDTQYF
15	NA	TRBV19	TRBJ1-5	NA	TGTGCCAGTAGACCCGGGCCGCAAGAGGGTCAGCCCCAGCATTTT	CASRPGPQEGQPQHF
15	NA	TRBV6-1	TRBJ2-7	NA	TGTGCCAGCAGTGAGAAGTCTACTTTAGCCTACGAGCAGTACTTC	CASSEKSTLAYEQYF
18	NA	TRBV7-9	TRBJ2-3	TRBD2	TGTGCCAGCAGCCTCAGTGGGACTAGCGGGGGGGCAACAGATACGCAGTATTTT	CASSLSGTSGGATDTQYF
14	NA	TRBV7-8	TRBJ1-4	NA	TGTGCCAGCAGCCGAGAACCGGGTAATGAAAAACTGTTTTTT	CASSREPGNEKLFF
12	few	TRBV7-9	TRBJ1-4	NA	TGTGCCAGCAGCATTCAGGGAGAAAAACTGTTTTTT	CASSIQGEKLFF
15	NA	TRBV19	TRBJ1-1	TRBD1	TGTGCCAGTAGTCGCCGGGACAGGGGTAGCACTGAAGCTTTCTTT	CASSRRDRGSTEAFF
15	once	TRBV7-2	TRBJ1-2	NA	TGTGCCAGCAGCTTAGAGAGGCTCCCGCGGAGTGGCTACACCTTC	CASSLERLPRSGYTF
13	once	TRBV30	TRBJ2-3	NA	TGTGCCAGACAGGATAGGACACGAGATACGCAGTATTTT	CARQDRTRDTQYF
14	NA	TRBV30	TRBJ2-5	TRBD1	TGTGCCTGGAGCCCCGGACAGGGGGTAGAGACCCAGTACTTC	CAWSPGQGVETQYF